Below are 19 T cell receptor beta chains sequenced from a single sample in a study of blood T cell repertoires in COVID-19. Sequenced by immunoSEQ multiplex PCR; TCRdb stores in-frame clones only, minus some. In the table there are under 150,000 clones, about four fifths of which are singletons. The sequenced material came from peripheral blood. These receptors were taken from a woman aged 40-49 years with acute or convalescent COVID-19.

The genes are TRBV2 and TRBJ1-6, with a weak D call TRBD1 (6 bases). CDR3 length equals 16 residues. The V and J ends lost 6 bases and 6 bases respectively, with 18 bases between them. Germline V CDR1 and CDR2: SNHLY, FYNNEI. This CDR3 reads CASRGRGAGVNSPLHF. The CDR3 coding sequence is TGTGCCAGCAGGGGAAGAGGGGCAGGGGTTAATTCACCCCTCCACTTT.

This clone was seen only a few times. This rearrangement joins TRBV24-1 to TRBJ2-7, with 9 bases identical to TRBD2. In germline, CDR1 is KGHDR, CDR2 SFDVKD. The CDR3 totals 15 residues. The J segment lost 2 bases and the V segment lost 9 bases, leaving 10 bases of the junction unmatched. The CDR3 DNA is TGTGCCACCCGGAAAATCGGGACTAGCCCCTACGAGCAGTACTTC. It translates to CATRKIGTSPYEQYF.

The CDR3 DNA reads TGTGCCTGGAGTAGGGGGACCGACGACGGTCCCTCCTACGAGCAGTACTTC. Translation gives CAWSRGTDDGPSYEQYF. V is TRBV30 and J is TRBJ2-7; possible D gene TRBD1, 6 bases. Germline CDR1 GTSNPN, CDR2 SVGIG (reference sequence). The length of the CDR3 is 17 residues. V was clipped by 2 bases and J by 0 bases, with 20 bases between them. The variable domain in full, with the rest retrieved from reference TRBV30 and TRBJ2-7, is SQTIHQWPATLVQPVGSPLSLECTVEGTSNPNLYWYRQAAGRGLQLLFYSVGIGQISSEVPQNLSASRPQDRQFILSSKKLLLSDSGFYLCAWSRGTDDGPSYEQYFGPGTRLTVT.

The chain employs TRBV3-1 (or the pseudogene TRBV3-2) and TRBJ2-5; D gene unclear. This CDR3 is built from 11 residues. Trimming removed 5 bases at V and 4 bases at J, with 5 bases between. Germline CDR1 LGHDT, CDR2 YNNKEL (reference sequence). CDR3 nucleotides: TGTGCCAGCAGCGTTAGAGAGACCCAGTACTTC. It specifies CASSVRETQYF.

This rearrangement joins TRBV10-3 to TRBJ1-2; D might be TRBD1 (6 bases). The V gene's germline CDR1 is ENHRY and CDR2 SYGVKD. The CDR3 is 18 residues long. V lost 1 base and J lost 6, with 24 bases in between. CDR3 region: CAISEFYIPRDTGHGYTF. The CDR3 DNA follows: TGTGCCATCAGTGAGTTCTATATTCCCCGGGACACGGGCCATGGCTACACCTTC.

This chain joins TRBV5-6 and TRBJ2-7; D is ambiguous. CDR1 is SGHDT and CDR2 is YYEEEE in the germline V gene. This CDR3 spans 12 amino acids. V was clipped by 0 bases and J by 3 bases, with 4 bases between them. This CDR3 is CASSLVSYEQYF. The CDR3 bases are TGTGCCAGCAGCTTGGTTAGCTACGAGCAGTACTTC.

This sequence joins TRBV6-1 and TRBJ2-1, with 10 bases that match TRBD1. The CDR3 has 16 residues. Germline-derived CDR1 and CDR2 are MNHNS and SASEGT. V lost 0 bases, J lost 4 bases, and 3 bases stayed unmatched. The CDR3 is CASSEAWTGGYNEQFF. CDR3 bases: TGTGCCAGCAGTGAAGCGTGGACAGGGGGATACAATGAGCAGTTCTTC.

This rearrangement joins TRBV25-1 to TRBJ1-2; 8 bases match TRBD1. This CDR3 region has 11 residues. V dropped 8 bases and J dropped 8; count of bases not matched to a gene: 4. Per the germline V gene, CDR1 is MGHDK and CDR2 is SYGVNS. CDR3 sequence (DNA): TGTGCCAGCGGATGGACAGGGGGCTACACCTTC. The encoded protein is CASGWTGGYTF.

The chain is built from TRBV2 and TRBJ2-7; 9 positions match TRBD1. Looked up from germline, CDR1 is SNHLY and CDR2 is FYNNEI. V was clipped by 7 bases and J by 1 base; unmatched bases: 8. The CDR3 sequence is 15 residues long. The CDR3 DNA is TGTGCCAGCATGACTCCGGGACAGGGATCCTACGAGCAGTACTTC. This codes for CASMTPGQGSYEQYF.

The chain combines TRBV7-3 with TRBJ2-2, with D uncertain. The germline V gene encodes CDR1 SGHTA and CDR2 FQGTGA. Trimming shortened V by 4 bases and J by 2 bases, and 14 bases separated the two germline ends. This CDR3 region has 16 residues. CDR3 coding DNA: TGTGCCAGCAGCTCCCAGTCCGAGGCCAACACCGGGGAGCTGTTTTTT. Translation gives CASSSQSEANTGELFF.

As regards this clone: The junction shows a germline mismatch at one end, possibly a read error. The chain couples TRBV11-3 to TRBJ2-7; 8 bases match TRBD2. The CDR3 runs to 17 residues. Looked up from germline, CDR1 is SGHNT and CDR2 is YENEEA. The CDR3 loop reads CARSWGGGGPIYYEQYF. CDR3 DNA sequence: TGTGCCCGCAGCTGGGGGGGCGGGGGGCCCATATACTACGAGCAGTACTTC. The full variable domain, in which reference TRBV11-3 and TRBJ2-7 provide the parts outside the CDR3, is EAGVVQSPRYKIIEKKQPVAFWCNPISGHNTLYWYLQNLGQGPELLIRYENEEAVDDSQLPKDRFSAERLKGVDSTLKIQPAELGDSAVYLCARSWGGGGPIYYEQYFGPGTRLTVT.

V usage is TRBV6-2 or TRBV6-3 and J usage is TRBJ2-3; the match to TRBD2 covers 9 bases. The CDR3 sequence is 17 residues long. After removal of 2 bases from V and 0 bases from J, the junction contained 6 bases not matched to a gene. CDR1 and CDR2 from the germline V gene are MNHEY and SVGEGT. The CDR3 is CASSYELAGTSTDTQYF. The CDR3 nucleotides are TGTGCCAGCAGTTACGAACTAGCGGGTACTAGCACAGATACGCAGTATTTT.

The V call is TRBV27, the J call TRBJ1-1; maybe TRBD1 (6 bases). Trimming removed 8 bases at V and 4 bases at J, with 23 bases between. The CDR3 loop spans 16 amino acids. Germline assignment: CDR1 MNHEY and CDR2 SMNVEV (reference sequence). For the CDR3, the DNA is TGTGCCAGCTACCGAGGGGGGGCCGGAGATGGCACTGAAGCTTTCTTT. As protein: CASYRGGAGDGTEAFF.

In its sample, this clone was seen a few times. This chain links TRBV9 with TRBJ2-7; tentative D call: TRBD2 (5 bases). The V gene lost 4 bases and the J gene lost 3 bases, with 14 bases spanning the gap. The CDR3 spans 14 residues. Germline V gene data show CDR1 as SGDLS and CDR2 as YYNGEE. CDR3 protein: CASSSGDSLYEQYF. The CDR3 bases are TGTGCCAGCAGCTCCGGGGATAGTCTCTACGAGCAGTACTTC.

V usage is TRBV28 and J usage is TRBJ1-5, with D possibly being TRBD1 (6 bases). CDR1 and CDR2 from the germline V gene are MDHEN and SYDVKM. The CDR3 has 15 amino acids. V dropped 7 bases and J dropped 3 bases, with 16 bases sitting between them. CDR3 sequence reads: CASIKGGQYNQPQHF. CDR3 DNA: TGTGCCAGCATAAAAGGTGGACAGTACAATCAGCCCCAGCATTTT.

The rearrangement uses TRBV14 and TRBJ2-7; D is possibly TRBD1 (6 bases). The CDR3 extends over 15 amino acids. Deletions cut 4 bases from V and 3 bases from J, with 16 bases between. Germline CDR1 is SGHDN and CDR2 is FVKESK. The chain's CDR3 is CASSLIQGLGYEQYF. CDR3 in DNA: TGTGCCAGCAGCCTAATACAGGGATTAGGCTACGAGCAGTACTTC.

The V and J genes are TRBV19 and TRBJ2-3; 7 bases map to TRBD1. Germline V CDR1 and CDR2: LNHDA, SQIVND (reference sequence). This CDR3 is built from 15 residues. Germline trimming cut 5 bases from V and 0 bases from J; bases unmatched to any gene: 5. In DNA, the CDR3 is TGTGCCAGTAGTTTGACGGGACAGAGCACAGATACGCAGTATTTT. Translating it yields CASSLTGQSTDTQYF.

The chain carries TRBV7-3 and TRBJ2-1; TRBD1 aligns across 9 bases. The trim removed 4 bases at V and 0 bases at J, leaving 1 base unmatched. CDR3 length: 15 residues. Per the germline V gene, CDR1 is SGHTA and CDR2 is FQGTGA. For the CDR3, the DNA is TGTGCCAGCAGCTCGACAGGGGGCTCCTACAATGAGCAGTTCTTC. Translated: CASSSTGGSYNEQFF.

The genes are TRBV2 and TRBJ1-1; D gene uncertain. In germline, CDR1 is SNHLY, CDR2 FYNNEI. The V end lost 3 bases, the J end lost 1 base, and 6 bases lay between the germline ends. The CDR3 totals 13 residues. Written as DNA, the CDR3 is TGTGCCAGCAGTGACGACTGGAACACTGAAGCTTTCTTT. It encodes CASSDDWNTEAFF.